The clone carrying this T cell receptor (beta chain) was recorded many times. Its antigen remains unknown. The sample is drawn from a study of T cells after yellow fever vaccination. Across the study: When fractions had low cell numbers, they were prepared with SMART-Seq v4 Ultra Low Input. The study, taken as a whole, reports: Any FACS-sorted repertoire could hold abundant clonotypes that contaminate it from the bulk population. Re-detected after boosting: most primary clones, almost 98% of CD4 and 75% to 90% of CD8.

Generation of TCR cDNA used 5'RACE template switching (which added a universal primer site and UMIs). TCRdb independently ran MiXCR on the 5' RACE reads; one entry per CDR3 protein. The repertoire holds a few hundred thousand distinct CDR3 sequences, with less than 3.5% as singletons. CDR3 length equals 15 residues. J was trimmed by 7 bases and V by 8 bases; bases with no gene match: 14. The V gene's germline CDR1 is SNHLY and CDR2 FYNNEI. The TCR comes from a young man who received the YFV17D yellow fever vaccine. Sequenced here: CD4+ T cells sorted from PBMCs, sampled 10 days after the yellow fever booster vaccination. The gene calls are TRBV2 and TRBJ2-1; 7 bases agree with TRBD1. CDR3 coding DNA: TGTGCCAGCGCAAAAGGGACAGTGGGCCGGAATGAGCAGTTCTTC. Translated, it gives CASAKGTVGRNEQFF.